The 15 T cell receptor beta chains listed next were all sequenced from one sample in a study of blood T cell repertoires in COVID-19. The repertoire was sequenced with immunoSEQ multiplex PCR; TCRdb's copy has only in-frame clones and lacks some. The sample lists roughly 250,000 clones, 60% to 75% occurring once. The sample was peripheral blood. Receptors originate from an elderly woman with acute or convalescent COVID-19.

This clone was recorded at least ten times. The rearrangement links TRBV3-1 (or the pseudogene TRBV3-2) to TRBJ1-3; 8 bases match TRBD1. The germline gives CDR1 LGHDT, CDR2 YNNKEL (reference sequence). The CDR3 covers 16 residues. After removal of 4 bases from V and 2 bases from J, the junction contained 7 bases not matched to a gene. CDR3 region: CASSPSDRGPGNTIYF. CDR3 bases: TGTGCCAGCAGCCCCTCCGACAGGGGTCCTGGAAACACCATATATTTT.

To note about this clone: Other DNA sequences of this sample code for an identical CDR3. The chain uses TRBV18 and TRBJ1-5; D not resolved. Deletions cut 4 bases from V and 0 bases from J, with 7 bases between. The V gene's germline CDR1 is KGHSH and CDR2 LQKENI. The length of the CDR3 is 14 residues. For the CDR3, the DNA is TGTGCCAGCTCACGGACTGATAGCAATCAGCCCCAGCATTTT. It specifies CASSRTDSNQPQHF.

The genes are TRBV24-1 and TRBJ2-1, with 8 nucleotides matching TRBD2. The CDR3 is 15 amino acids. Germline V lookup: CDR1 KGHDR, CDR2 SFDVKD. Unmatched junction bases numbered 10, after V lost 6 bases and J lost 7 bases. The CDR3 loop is CATSPAGSGTNEQFF. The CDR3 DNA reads TGTGCCACCAGTCCCGCGGGTAGCGGGACGAATGAGCAGTTCTTC.

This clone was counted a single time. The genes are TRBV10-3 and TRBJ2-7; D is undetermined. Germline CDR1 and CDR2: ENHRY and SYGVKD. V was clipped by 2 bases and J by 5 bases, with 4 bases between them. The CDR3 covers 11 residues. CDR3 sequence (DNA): TGTGCCATCAGTGAGAGCGACGAGCAGTACTTC. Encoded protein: CAISESDEQYF.

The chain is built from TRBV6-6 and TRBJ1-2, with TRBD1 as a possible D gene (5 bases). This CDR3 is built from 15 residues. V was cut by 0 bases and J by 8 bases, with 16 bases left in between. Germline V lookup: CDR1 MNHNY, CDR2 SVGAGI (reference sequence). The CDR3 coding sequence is TGTGCCAGCAGTTACTCGAATTGGCAGGGAAGAGGCTACACCTTC. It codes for CASSYSNWQGRGYTF.

The CDR3 sequence: CASSSGQGPDTQYF. DNA of the CDR3: TGTGCCAGCAGCTCCGGACAGGGCCCAGATACGCAGTATTTT. The rearrangement links TRBV7-3 to TRBJ2-3; TRBD1 matches at 8 bases. The V gene's germline CDR1 is SGHTA and CDR2 FQGTGA. This CDR3 spans 14 amino acids. Unmatched junction bases numbered 4, after V lost 4 bases and J lost 4 bases.

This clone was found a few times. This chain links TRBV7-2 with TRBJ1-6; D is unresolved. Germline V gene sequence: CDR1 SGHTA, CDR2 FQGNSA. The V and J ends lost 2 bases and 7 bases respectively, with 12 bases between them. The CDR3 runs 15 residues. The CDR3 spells CASSLRGDFNSPLHF. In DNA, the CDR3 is TGTGCCAGCAGCTTACGAGGAGACTTCAATTCACCCCTCCACTTT.

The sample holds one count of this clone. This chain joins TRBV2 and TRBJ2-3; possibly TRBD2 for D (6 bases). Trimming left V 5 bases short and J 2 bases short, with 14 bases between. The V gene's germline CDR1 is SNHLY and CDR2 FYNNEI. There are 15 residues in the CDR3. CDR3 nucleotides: TGTGCCAGCAGTCGAGAGAGCGGGCCCACAGATACGCAGTATTTT. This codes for CASSRESGPTDTQYF.

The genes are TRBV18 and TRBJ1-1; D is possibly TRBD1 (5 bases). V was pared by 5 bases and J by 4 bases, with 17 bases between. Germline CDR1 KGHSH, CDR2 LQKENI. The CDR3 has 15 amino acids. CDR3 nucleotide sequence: TGTGCCAGCTCATCCAAGCTCGGGGGAGGCACTGAAGCTTTCTTT. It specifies CASSSKLGGGTEAFF.

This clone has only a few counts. The CDR3 here is CAWNQGPNTEAFF. DNA of the CDR3: TGTGCCTGGAACCAGGGCCCGAACACTGAAGCTTTCTTT. The chain couples TRBV30 to TRBJ1-1, with a weak D call TRBD1 (5 bases). CDR3 length equals 13 residues. Germline CDR1 reads GTSNPN; CDR2 reads SVGIG (reference sequence). Trimming took 4 bases from V and 1 from J, leaving 10 bases between them.

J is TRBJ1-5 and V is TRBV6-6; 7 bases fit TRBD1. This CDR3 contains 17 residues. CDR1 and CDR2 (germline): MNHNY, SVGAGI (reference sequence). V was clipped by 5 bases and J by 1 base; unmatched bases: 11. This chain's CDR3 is CASSRYKRGRSNQPQHF. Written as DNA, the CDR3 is TGTGCCAGCAGTAGATATAAAAGGGGGCGAAGCAATCAGCCCCAGCATTTT.

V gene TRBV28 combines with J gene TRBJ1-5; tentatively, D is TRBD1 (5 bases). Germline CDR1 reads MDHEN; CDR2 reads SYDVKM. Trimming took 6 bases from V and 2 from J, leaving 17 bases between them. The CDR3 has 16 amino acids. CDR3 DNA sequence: TGTGCCAGCAGAGACGGGGATACGGGGGGCAATCAGCCCCAGCATTTT. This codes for CASRDGDTGGNQPQHF.

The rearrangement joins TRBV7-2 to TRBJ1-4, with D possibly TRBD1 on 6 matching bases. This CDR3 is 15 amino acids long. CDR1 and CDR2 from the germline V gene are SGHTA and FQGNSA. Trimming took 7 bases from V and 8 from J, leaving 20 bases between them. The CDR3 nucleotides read TGTGCCAGCACCCTAGAGGGGGGGCGAAGGGAAAAACTGTTTTTT. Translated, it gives CASTLEGGRREKLFF.

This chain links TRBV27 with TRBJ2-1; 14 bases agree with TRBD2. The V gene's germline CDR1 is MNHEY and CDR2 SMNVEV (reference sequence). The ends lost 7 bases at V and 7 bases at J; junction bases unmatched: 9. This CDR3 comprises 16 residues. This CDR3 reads CASIHLRTSGRNEQFF. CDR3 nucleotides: TGTGCCAGCATCCACCTGAGGACTAGCGGGAGGAATGAGCAGTTCTTC.

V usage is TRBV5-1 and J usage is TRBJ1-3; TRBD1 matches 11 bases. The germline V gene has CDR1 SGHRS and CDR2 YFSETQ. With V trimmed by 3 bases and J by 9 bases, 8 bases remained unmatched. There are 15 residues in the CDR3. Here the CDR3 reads CASSWDRGIRSTIYF. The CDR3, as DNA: TGCGCCAGCAGCTGGGACAGGGGGATCCGGAGCACCATATATTTT.